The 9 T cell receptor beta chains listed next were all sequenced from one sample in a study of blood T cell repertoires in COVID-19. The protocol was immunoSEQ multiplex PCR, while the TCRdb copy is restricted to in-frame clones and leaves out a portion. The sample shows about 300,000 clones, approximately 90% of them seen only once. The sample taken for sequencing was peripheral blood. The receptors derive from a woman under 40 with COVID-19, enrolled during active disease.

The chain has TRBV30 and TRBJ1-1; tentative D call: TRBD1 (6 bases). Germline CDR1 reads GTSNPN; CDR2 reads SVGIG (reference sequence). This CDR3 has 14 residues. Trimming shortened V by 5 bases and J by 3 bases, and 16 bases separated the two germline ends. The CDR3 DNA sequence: TGTGCCTGGGCCCTCTACAGGGTGGACACTGAAGCTTTCTTT. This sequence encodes CAWALYRVDTEAFF.

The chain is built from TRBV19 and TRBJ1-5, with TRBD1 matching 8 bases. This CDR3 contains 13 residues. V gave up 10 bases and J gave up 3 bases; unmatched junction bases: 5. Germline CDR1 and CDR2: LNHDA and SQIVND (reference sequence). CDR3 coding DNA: TGTGCCACTGTGGACAGGGTCAATCAGCCCCAGCATTTT. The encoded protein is CATVDRVNQPQHF. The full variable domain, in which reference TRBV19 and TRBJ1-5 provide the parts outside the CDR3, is DGGITQSPKYLFRKEGQNVTLSCEQNLNHDAMYWYRQDPGQGLRLIYYSQIVNDFQKGDIAEGYSVSREKKESFPLTVTSAQKNPTAFYLCATVDRVNQPQHFGDGTRLSIL.

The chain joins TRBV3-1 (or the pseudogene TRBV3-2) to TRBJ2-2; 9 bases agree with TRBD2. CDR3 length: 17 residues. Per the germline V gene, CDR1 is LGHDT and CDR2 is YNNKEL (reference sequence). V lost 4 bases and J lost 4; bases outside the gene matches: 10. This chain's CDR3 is CASSLSPSGILTGELFF. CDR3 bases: TGTGCCAGCAGCCTCAGCCCTAGCGGGATCCTCACCGGGGAGCTGTTTTTT.

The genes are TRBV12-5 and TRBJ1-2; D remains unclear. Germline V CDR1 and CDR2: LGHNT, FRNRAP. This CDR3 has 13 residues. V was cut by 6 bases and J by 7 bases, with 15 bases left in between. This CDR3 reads CASGRGTKGGYTF. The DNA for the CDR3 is TGTGCTAGTGGCCGGGGAACAAAAGGTGGCTACACCTTC.

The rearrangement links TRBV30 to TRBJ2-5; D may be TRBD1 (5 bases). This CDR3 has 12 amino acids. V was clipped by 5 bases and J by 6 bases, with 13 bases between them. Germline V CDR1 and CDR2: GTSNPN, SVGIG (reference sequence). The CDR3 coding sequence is TGTGCCTGGGGGGCTAGTCGGAAGACCCAGTACTTC. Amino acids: CAWGASRKTQYF.

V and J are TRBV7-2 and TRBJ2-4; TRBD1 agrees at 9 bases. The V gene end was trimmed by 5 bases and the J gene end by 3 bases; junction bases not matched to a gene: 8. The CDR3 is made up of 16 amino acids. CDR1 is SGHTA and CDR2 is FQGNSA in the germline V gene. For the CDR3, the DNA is TGTGCCAGCAGCGTAGGACAGGGGTTTGGCAAAAACATTCAGTACTTC. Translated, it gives CASSVGQGFGKNIQYF.

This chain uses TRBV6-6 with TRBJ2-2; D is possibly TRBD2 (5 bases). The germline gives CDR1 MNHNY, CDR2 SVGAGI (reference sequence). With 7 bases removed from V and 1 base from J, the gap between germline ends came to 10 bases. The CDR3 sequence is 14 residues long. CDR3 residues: CASTRTENTGELFF. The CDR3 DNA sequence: TGTGCCAGCACTCGGACTGAGAACACCGGGGAGCTGTTTTTT.

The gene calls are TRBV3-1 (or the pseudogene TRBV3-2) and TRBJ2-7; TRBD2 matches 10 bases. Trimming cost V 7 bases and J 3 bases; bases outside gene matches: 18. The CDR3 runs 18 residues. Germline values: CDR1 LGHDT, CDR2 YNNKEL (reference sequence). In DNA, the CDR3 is TGTGCCAGCACCCGGGGCAGGGGGCTAGCGGGAGTCAACTACGAGCAGTACTTC. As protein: CASTRGRGLAGVNYEQYF.

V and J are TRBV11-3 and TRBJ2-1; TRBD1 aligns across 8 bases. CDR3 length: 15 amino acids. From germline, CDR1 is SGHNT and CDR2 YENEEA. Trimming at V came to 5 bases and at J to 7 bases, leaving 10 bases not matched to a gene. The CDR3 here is CASSPRGTGGNEQFF. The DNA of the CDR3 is TGTGCCAGCAGCCCGCGCGGCACAGGGGGGAATGAGCAGTTCTTC.